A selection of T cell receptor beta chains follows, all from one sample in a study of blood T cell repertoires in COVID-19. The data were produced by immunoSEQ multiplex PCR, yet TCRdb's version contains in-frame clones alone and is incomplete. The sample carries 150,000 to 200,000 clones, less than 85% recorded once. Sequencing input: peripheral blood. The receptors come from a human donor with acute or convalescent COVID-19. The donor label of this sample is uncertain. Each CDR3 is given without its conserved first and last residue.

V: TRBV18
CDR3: ASSLRGPSATNEKLF

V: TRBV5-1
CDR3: ASRGLAYNEQF

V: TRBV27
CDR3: ASRGARNQPQH

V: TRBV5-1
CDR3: ASSLEGGDSSVAF

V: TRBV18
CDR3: ASSSQDRGTEAF

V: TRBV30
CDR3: AYRGNSPLH

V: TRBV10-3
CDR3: AISGTGVLITDTQY

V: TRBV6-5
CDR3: ASSYSGGTDTQY

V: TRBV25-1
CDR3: ASRGNTIY

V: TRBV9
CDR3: ASSAGVGDEKLF

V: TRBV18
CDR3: ASSLTGGAYEQY

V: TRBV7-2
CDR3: ASSLGDRELF

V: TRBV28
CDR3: ASSPTGRSQPQH

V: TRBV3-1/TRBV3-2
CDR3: ASSIRGTGANVLT

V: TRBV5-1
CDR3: ASSLDFGRGQIDTQY

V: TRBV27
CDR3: ASRGQGKEGPQH

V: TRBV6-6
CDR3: ASRRWTSGDKNIQY

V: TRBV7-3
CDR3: ASSSRGRTEAF

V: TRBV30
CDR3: AWTPRGRGYDTEAF

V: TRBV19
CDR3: ASSRGRTTEAF

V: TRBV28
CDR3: ASSLRGGPRGTDTQY

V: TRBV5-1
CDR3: ASSGTETGELF